The entry below gives a single T cell receptor (beta chain) sequence along with its context. Its antigen remains unidentified. Base-call qualities are not available, and no considerably larger clone is one nucleotide away. The data were obtained in a study of cytomegalovirus exposure and HLA in healthy donors (dated by TCRdb to about 2017). Regarding the study in general: An earlier analysis of fewer than 750 of the donors reported over 250 Gb of sequence data and 117 million unique TCR beta sequences obtained from around 190 million T cells. An early release that covered several hundred HLA-typed donors contained about 300 gigabases of sequencing data and 75 million to 100 million unique TCR sequences. Of the roughly 410 genotyped donors, roughly 80% were placed in the genetic ancestry cluster associated with self-reported Caucasian donors. The study was designed to test whether signatures of past pathogen exposure could be identified by cataloging public T cell receptors. Using immunosequencing, the study profiled T cell repertoires from approximately 700 subjects and related those repertoires to cytomegalovirus serostatus. Along with the approximately 700-subject first cohort, a separate validation cohort of over a hundred different subjects was used. The study combined high-throughput TCR immunosequencing, statistical association of individual TCRs with disease status, and machine learning to predict cytomegalovirus infection status. In a later analysis, previously published TCR beta repertoires from fewer than 750 donors were re-analyzed and high-resolution HLA genotyping was added so that TCR occurrence patterns could be studied. Rather than drawing on any new phenotypic data, the later analysis identified candidate immune exposures from TCR beta sequences and the way those sequences occurred across donors. To decide whether each TCR beta V gene segment behaved as functional or pseudogenic, an earlier analysis of fewer than 750 of the donors relied on high-throughput TCR beta sequencing. Donor age, sex, ethnicity and CMV serostatus were compiled together with the repertoire data. A later genetic analysis used genome-wide SNP genotypes for about 60% of the roughly 670 donors, treating that subset as a discovery cohort. All discovery cohort repertoires had been generated on a single sequencing platform. HLA typing covered class I and class II loci at four-digit resolution. The number of typed donors differed by locus: about 620-630 for A, B, C, DRB1 and DQB1; about 520 for DQA1; around 610 for DPA1; and about 450 for DPB1. Because of strong linkage in the cohort, a few DR-DQ haplotypes were treated as single units for association and clustering. On average, about 240,000 unique TCR beta nucleotide sequences were sequenced per donor among some 430 genotyped donors of the cohort, with roughly 18% of those sequences being non-productive. Points the paper makes about the study in general: A later genetic analysis associated a missense DCLRE1C variant with V-gene and J-gene trimming of TCR beta chains, and an independent cohort replicated the association. In a later analysis, the rate of TCR association differed among HLA loci, with DRB1 alleles having the most associated TCRs and HLA-C alleles having the fewest. Because HLA typing was unavailable for some donors at each locus, only the typed subset was used in association tests. A further reported finding was that TCR beta sequences accurately predicted the HLA-A and HLA-B alleles for most subjects in the first cohort. In a later analysis, HLA-associated TCR beta chains showed more clonal expansion and lower generation probabilities than non-associated chains that were equally common. The earlier analysis of approximately 560 of the donors excluded around 17 rarely observed V segments, including chromosome 9 orphons, because counts were too low. Specific HLA alleles were associated with around 18,000 TCR beta sequences at a false discovery rate of 0.05 in a later analysis. The classifier was reported to diagnose cytomegalovirus status with high specificity and sensitivity in both the original cohort and the validation cohort. This cohort had only TCR beta chains sequenced, and the lack of alpha or paired-chain data limited which features could be detected. Most CMV-associated TCR beta chains appeared to be HLA-restricted in a later analysis, and the HLA associations seemed to be driven largely by CMV exposure. Across donors, most TCR sequences were observed very rarely, whereas some public TCRs were present in many individuals. The authors suggested that the approach could potentially be extended to other disease states and immunological phenotypes. In a later analysis, several top co-occurrence clusters were reported to appear linked to parvovirus B19, influenza, CMV and Epstein-Barr virus. Linkage disequilibrium might explain the correlated functional status among segregating V segments, but an unknown experimental factor could not be excluded. When HLA alleles, especially DR and DQ, strongly co-occurred, TCR associations were difficult to assign to individual alleles. A later genetic analysis reported fewer N-insertions in productive TCRs among donors in an Asian-associated ancestry cluster than the roughly 700-donor mean. A group of highly shared sequence variants was considered likely to be a technical artifact of the sequencing pipeline. Some IMGT-functional V segments, including TRBV6-2 and TRBV6-3, could not be distinguished by the 87-base-pair reads and were therefore excluded. In vitro tests confirmed that a few of the cytomegalovirus-associated TCR beta chains recognize cytomegalovirus antigens. The presence/absence analyses assumed that sequencing depth was roughly uniform across donors, and that assumption may not be true. In the study, around 160 TCR beta chains were listed as associated with cytomegalovirus. CMV serostatus was the only immune exposure information available for the cohort. Broadly in line with IMGT annotations, most TCR beta V segments showed up in productive rearrangements about 87% or about 30% of the time in an earlier analysis of around 550 of the donors.

The cohort comprised several hundred healthy bone marrow donors. At the time of sampling, every cohort member was nominally healthy, though immune exposures that went unrecorded were likely present. The donor tested CMV seronegative and was one of the 352 seronegative cohort members. A peripheral blood sample was provided by each donor, and peripheral blood mononuclear cells were used for TCR beta sequencing. Genomic DNA extraction from the blood cell samples was performed with the Qiagen DNeasy Blood Extraction Kit. Library method: the immunoSEQ multiplex PCR assay. For the multiplex PCR, a mixture combining 60 forward primers for TCR Vbeta segments and 13 reverse primers for TCR Jbeta segments was used. The CDR3 region of rearranged TCR beta genes was amplified from genomic DNA with a multiplex PCR assay. The amplified TCR beta libraries were sequenced on the Illumina HiSeq System as 87-base-pair reads. Processing in the source paper ran as follows. Across the 500 to 750 repertoires, a later analysis counted 78 million or so unique TCR beta chains, 9 million to 14 million of which were shared by at least two donors. A nearest-neighbor algorithm error-corrected the raw reads and collapsed the reads into unique sequences, merging closely related sequences to remove PCR and sequencing errors. Alignment of CDR3 sequences to IMGT reference sequences was used to assign V, D and J gene segments. For a sequence to be retained, at least a six-nucleotide match to both a V gene segment and a J gene segment was required. A rearrangement counted as productive if the CDR3 had no stop codons and remained in frame with V and J, and every other rearrangement counted as non-productive. CDR3 was defined according to IMGT convention as the region running from the second conserved V-encoded cysteine to the conserved J-encoded phenylalanine. The earlier analysis of 500 to 600 of the donors excluded sequences that lacked an unambiguous match to a single V gene segment. In an earlier analysis of roughly 500 of the donors, V segments were called functional above 56.7% productive rearrangements and were called segregating when the between-donor standard deviation exceeded 5%. A statistical classification framework was built to diagnose cytomegalovirus status from the catalog of TCR beta chain sequences. V and J gene assignment, in a later analysis, came from comparing TCR nucleotide sequences with IMGT/GENE-DB human TR gene sequences. A later analysis assigned CDR3 sequences and most-parsimonious VDJ recombination scenarios with the TCRdist pipeline. In a later analysis, each TCR beta chain was defined by its CDR3 amino acid sequence together with its V-gene family, and reads lacking a unique V-gene family were excluded. In a later analysis, approximately 640 highly shared, low-generation-probability nucleotide sequences were removed to address suspected cross-contamination and a sequencing artifact. In a later analysis, a clonal expansion index for each public chain was calculated from normalized within-repertoire ranks of inferred template counts. Generation probabilities in a later analysis came from a VDJ recombination model fitted to out-of-frame rearrangements, and those results were checked against IGoR. A later analysis scored TCR-TCR, TCR-HLA and TCR-CMV co-occurrence with hypergeometric tests, applying a repertoire-size bias correction to TCR pairs. False discovery rates were estimated in a later analysis by permuting HLA or CMV assignments 20 times. In a later analysis, co-occurring TCRs were grouped with DBSCAN, and TCRdist sequence similarity was added when clustering was performed within HLA-allele-positive subsets. For co-occurrence clustering, repertoires with fewer than 30,000 or more than 120,000 public chains were excluded, along with a handful of repertoires with anomalous nucleotide sharing. The source is immuneACCESS, and TCRdb retained only in-frame sequences with V and J called. Part of the clones is not carried over; for the studies checked, unresolved V genes explain less than half of this, and the remainder is unexplained. V, J and clone size reflect that table, while D and trimming were determined from the DNA. Within this sample are around 130,000 clones, with 70% to 80% of them counted one time only. Of the sample, approximately 0.86% is held by the ten largest clones.

There are 15 amino acids in the CDR3, from cysteine to phenylalanine inclusive. The kept DNA is CDR3 alone, 45 bases in frame from the first base. The germline V gene encodes CDR1 MGHRA and CDR2 YSYEKL. The sequence joins TRBV4-1 to TRBJ2-5; TRBD1 matches 9 bases in the middle. The J call may not be correct, given that the DNA end is closer to TRBJ2-7. The sequence came from a woman aged 55-75 years in good health and CMV-seronegative. Material: PBMCs. DNA sequence: TGCGCCAGCAGCCAACCCCGGACAGGGGCCTACGAGCAGTACTTC. This encodes CASSQPRTGAYEQYF.